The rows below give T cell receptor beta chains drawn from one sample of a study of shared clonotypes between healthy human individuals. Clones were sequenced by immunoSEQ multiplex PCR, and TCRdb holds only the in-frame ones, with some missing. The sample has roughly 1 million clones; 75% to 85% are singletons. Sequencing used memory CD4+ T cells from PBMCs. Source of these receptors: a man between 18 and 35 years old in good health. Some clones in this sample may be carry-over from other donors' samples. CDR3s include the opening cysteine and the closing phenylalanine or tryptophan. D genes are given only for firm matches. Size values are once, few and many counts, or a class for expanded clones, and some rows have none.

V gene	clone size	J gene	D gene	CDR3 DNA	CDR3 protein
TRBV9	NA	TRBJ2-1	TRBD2	TGTGCCAGCAGCCCCCAACTAGCGGCGAACTACAATGAGCAGTTCTTC	CASSPQLAANYNEQFF
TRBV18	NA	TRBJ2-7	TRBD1	TGTGCCAGCTCTCCCGGGACAGCTAACTACGAGCAGTACTTC	CASSPGTANYEQYF
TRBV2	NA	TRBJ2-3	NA	TGTGCCAGCAGTGAAGGGACACACCTCCCCACAGATACGCAGTATTTT	CASSEGTHLPTDTQYF
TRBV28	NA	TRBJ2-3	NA	TGTGCCAGCAGTACTCAGCGGGCTAGCACAGATACGCAGTATTTT	CASSTQRASTDTQYF
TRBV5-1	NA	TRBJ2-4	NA	TGCGCCAGCAGCCCGACACCCCAAGCCAAAAACATTCAGTACTTC	CASSPTPQAKNIQYF
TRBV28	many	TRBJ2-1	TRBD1	TGTGCCAGCAGTCTACTACCAGGGGGCTCCTACAATGAGCAGTTCTTC	CASSLLPGGSYNEQFF
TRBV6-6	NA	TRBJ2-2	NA	TGTGCCAGCCGGGACGTGAGCGCGAACACCGGGGAGCTGTTTTTT	CASRDVSANTGELFF
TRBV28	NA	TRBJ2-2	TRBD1	TGTGCCAGCAGTTTAACCAGGGGGCAGGGCACCGGGGAGCTGTTTTTT	CASSLTRGQGTGELFF
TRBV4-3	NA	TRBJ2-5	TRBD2	TGCGCCAGCAGCCAAGGGGGGTCAGCGGGAGGGCTGGTGGAGACCCAGTACTTC	CASSQGGSAGGLVETQYF
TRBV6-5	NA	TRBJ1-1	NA	TGTGCCAGCAGAACCGACGGCAACACTGAAGCTTTCTTT	CASRTDGNTEAFF
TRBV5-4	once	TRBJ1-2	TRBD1	TGTGCCAGCAGCTTGGTCGGGACAGGGCCCTATGGCTACACCTTC	CASSLVGTGPYGYTF
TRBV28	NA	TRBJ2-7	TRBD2	TGTGCCAGCAGTTTTGAAGACCGGGGAGGGTACGAGCAGTACTTC	CASSFEDRGGYEQYF
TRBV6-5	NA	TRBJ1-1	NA	TGTGCCAGCAGTAAGTCAGGCTCTTCTGAAGCTTTCTTT	CASSKSGSSEAFF
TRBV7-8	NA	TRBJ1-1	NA	TGTGCCAGCAGCTTAGTTGCTATGAACACTGAAGCTTTCTTT	CASSLVAMNTEAFF
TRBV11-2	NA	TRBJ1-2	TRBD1	TGTGCCAGCAGCATCGACAGGGTTAGGGGCTACACCTTC	CASSIDRVRGYTF
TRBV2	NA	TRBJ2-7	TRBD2	TGTGCCAGCAGTGAAGGGTTAGCGGGAACGGCGTACGAGCAGTACTTC	CASSEGLAGTAYEQYF
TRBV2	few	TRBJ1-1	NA	TGTGCCAGCATGAACAACATGAACACTGAAGCTTTCTTT	CASMNNMNTEAFF